One sample yielded the 32 T cell receptor beta chains listed below, sequenced in a study of identifying expanded T cells in peripheral blood. The assay was immunoSEQ multiplex PCR, and TCRdb's table has in-frame clones only and misses some. The table includes roughly 86,000 clones, approximately 84% detected once. Sequenced input: blood. These receptor sequences come from a person aged 18 to 75 in good health.

CDR3 DNA sequence: TGTGCCTGGAGTGTACAAGGAGGGTCGTATCAGCCCCAGCATTTT. The encoded protein is CAWSVQGGSYQPQHF. The V call is TRBV30, the J call TRBJ1-5; D remains ambiguous. The CDR3 runs 15 residues. V was clipped by 0 bases and J by 5 bases, with 14 bases between them. CDR1 is GTSNPN, CDR2 SVGIG, per germline (reference sequence).

The rearrangement joins TRBV30 to TRBJ2-4; D not resolved. The CDR3 consists of 14 residues. Germline loops: CDR1 GTSNPN, CDR2 SVGIG (reference sequence). V lost 3 bases, J lost 0 bases, and 9 bases lay in between. This CDR3 is CAWSPSLAKNIQYF. CDR3 nucleotide sequence: TGTGCCTGGAGCCCCTCGCTAGCCAAAAACATTCAGTACTTC.

This rearrangement joins TRBV7-2 to TRBJ2-7; perhaps TRBD2 as D (5 bases). Germline V gives CDR1 SGHTA, CDR2 FQGNSA. V shed 2 bases and J shed 7 bases, with 15 bases lying between them. The length of the CDR3 is 14 residues. CDR3 coding DNA: TGTGCCAGCAGCTTATTCAATGGTTCGGGGGAGCAGTACTTC. It is translated as CASSLFNGSGEQYF.

This chain joins TRBV4-3 and TRBJ1-2, with 8 positions matching TRBD1. Germline trimming cut 8 bases from V and 4 bases from J; bases unmatched to any gene: 12. Germline V gene sequence: CDR1 LGHNA, CDR2 YSLEER. CDR3 length: 15 residues. In DNA form, the CDR3 reads TGCGCCAGCGCGCCGAACGGACAGGGCGCCTATGGCTACACCTTC. Amino acid sequence: CASAPNGQGAYGYTF.

The chain carries TRBV7-3 and TRBJ1-4; D remains unclear. CDR1 and CDR2 from the germline V gene are SGHTA and FQGTGA. This CDR3 is 18 amino acids long. Trimming pared 1 base from V and 7 bases from J, leaving 22 bases between. The CDR3 is CASSLIFVVGEDREKLFF. In DNA form, the CDR3 reads TGTGCCAGCAGCTTAATCTTTGTAGTCGGGGAAGATCGTGAAAAACTGTTTTTT.

The chain recombines TRBV25-1 with TRBJ1-1; 9 bases fit TRBD1. J was trimmed by 5 bases and V by 6 bases; bases with no gene match: 10. Germline CDR1 is MGHDK and CDR2 is SYGVNS. CDR3 length equals 15 residues. The CDR3, as DNA: TGTGCCAGCAGAGCAACAGGGGGCGCGCAGACTGAAGCTTTCTTT. Protein product: CASRATGGAQTEAFF.

The chain combines TRBV18 with TRBJ1-2, with D perhaps matching TRBD1 (6 bases). The CDR3 spans 14 residues. Germline-derived CDR1 and CDR2 are KGHSH and LQKENI. Trimming cost V 6 bases and J 4 bases, with 15 bases left between them. CDR3 nucleotide sequence: TGTGCCAGCTCGCTCACCGGGACACGCTATGGCTACACCTTC. It codes for CASSLTGTRYGYTF.

This chain connects TRBV27 to TRBJ2-1; 7 positions agree with TRBD1. With V trimmed by 0 bases and J by 9 bases, 8 bases remained unmatched. Germline V gene sequence: CDR1 MNHEY, CDR2 SMNVEV (reference sequence). This CDR3 comprises 15 residues. CDR3 in amino acids: CASSLSGGAGGEQFF. The CDR3 DNA is TGTGCCAGCAGTTTATCAGGGGGCGCTGGGGGTGAGCAGTTCTTC.

The chain joins TRBV5-6 to TRBJ2-7; the D gene is possibly TRBD1 (5 bases). Germline V CDR1 and CDR2: SGHDT, YYEEEE. Trimming took off 4 bases at V and 1 base at J, with 21 bases between the two ends. The CDR3 is made up of 17 amino acids. In DNA, the CDR3 is TGTGCCAGCAGCCTAGGACAAGAAGGAGTCGTGTCCTACGAGCAGTACTTC. Translated: CASSLGQEGVVSYEQYF.

This sequence joins TRBV6-5 and TRBJ1-1; D is perhaps TRBD1 (5 bases). The CDR3 totals 14 residues. The V end lost 7 bases, the J end lost 6 bases, and 18 bases lay between the germline ends. Germline assignment: CDR1 MNHEY and CDR2 SVGAGI. CDR3 sequence: CASTSPPGSPEAFF. In nucleotides, the CDR3 is TGTGCCAGCACCTCACCGCCAGGGTCCCCTGAAGCTTTCTTT.

The chain is built from TRBV18 and TRBJ1-3; D uncertain. The CDR3 has 13 amino acids. V was clipped by 8 bases and J by 1 base, with 9 bases between them. In germline, CDR1 is KGHSH, CDR2 LQKENI. The CDR3: CASITHSGNTIYF. The DNA for the CDR3 is TGTGCCAGCATAACACATTCTGGAAACACCATATATTTT.

This chain joins TRBV6-5 and TRBJ1-4, with D unclear. Deletions cut 7 bases from V and 11 bases from J, with 20 bases between. The CDR3 is 14 residues long. Germline V gives CDR1 MNHEY, CDR2 SVGAGI. The chain's CDR3 is CASTIRSGEGKLFF. As DNA, the CDR3 is TGTGCCAGCACCATCAGGTCCGGGGAGGGCAAACTGTTTTTT.

V and J are TRBV23-1 and TRBJ1-1; no clear D. TRBV23-1 carries the ORF label, with uncertain function. The V end lost 0 bases, the J end lost 1 base, and 6 bases lay between the germline ends. The CDR3 is 14 residues long. The CDR3 sequence is CASSQSSRNTEAFF. In DNA form, the CDR3 reads TGCGCCAGCAGTCAATCGTCGCGGAACACTGAAGCTTTCTTT.

The V and J genes are TRBV5-1 and TRBJ1-1; D unresolved. Trimming cost V 7 bases and J 1 base, with 11 bases left between them. This CDR3 is 13 amino acids long. The germline V gene encodes CDR1 SGHRS and CDR2 YFSETQ. Here the CDR3 DNA reads TGCGCCAGCCGAGCCCCAGGGAACACTGAAGCTTTCTTT. The encoded protein is CASRAPGNTEAFF.

The chain is built from TRBV6-6 and TRBJ1-1; 8 nucleotides line up with TRBD1. CDR3 length: 14 residues. The V gene's germline CDR1 is MNHNY and CDR2 SVGAGI (reference sequence). The V gene end was trimmed by 6 bases and the J gene end by 4 bases; junction bases not matched to a gene: 7. Here the CDR3 DNA reads TGTGCCAGCAGCAACATTGACAGGGGCACTGAAGCTTTCTTT. Amino acid sequence: CASSNIDRGTEAFF.

As DNA, the CDR3 is TGTGCCAGTAGTATAGTTGGCGTAGCGAGGGCTAATGAGCAGTTCTTC. The encoded protein is CASSIVGVARANEQFF. The chain combines TRBV19 with TRBJ2-1; tentative D call: TRBD2 (5 bases). Germline V gene data show CDR1 as LNHDA and CDR2 as SQIVND (reference sequence). This CDR3 has 16 residues. V dropped 1 base and J dropped 7 bases, with 17 bases sitting between them.

The chain recombines TRBV27 with TRBJ2-7; D is unresolved. The germline V gene has CDR1 MNHEY and CDR2 SMNVEV (reference sequence). V lost 2 bases and J lost 1, with 6 bases in between. The CDR3 is 13 amino acids. The CDR3 sequence is CASSLRRSYEQYF. CDR3 nucleotide sequence: TGTGCCAGCAGTTTAAGGCGGTCCTACGAGCAGTACTTC.

This clone has only one observation. The chain employs TRBV19 and TRBJ2-5, with TRBD2 as a possible D gene (5 bases). This CDR3 is built from 12 residues. Deletions cut 7 bases from V and 4 bases from J, with 10 bases between. CDR1 LNHDA and CDR2 SQIVND come from the germline V gene (reference sequence). The CDR3 nucleotides are TGTGCCAGTATCGGGGTGGGAGAGACCCAGTACTTC. Its translation is CASIGVGETQYF.

This clone was detected only a few times. The chain carries TRBV19 and TRBJ2-2; D ambiguous. With 11 bases removed from V and 4 bases from J, the gap between germline ends came to 14 bases. The CDR3 is 13 amino acids. Germline loops: CDR1 LNHDA, CDR2 SQIVND (reference sequence). CDR3 amino acids: CAARTVGTGELFF. In DNA, the CDR3 is TGTGCCGCAAGGACGGTCGGCACCGGGGAGCTGTTTTTT.

This clone was seen a few times. J is TRBJ1-6 and V is TRBV7-2; 12 nucleotides align to TRBD1. This CDR3 is 16 amino acids long. V dropped 8 bases and J dropped 10; count of bases not matched to a gene: 12. Germline CDR1 is SGHTA and CDR2 is FQGNSA. The CDR3 DNA is TGTGCCAGCGGGTTAATGTCCGGGACAGGGGGCTCACCCCTCCACTTT. As protein: CASGLMSGTGGSPLHF.

The V and J genes are TRBV28 and TRBJ2-7; weak D call: TRBD1 (5 bases). V lost 7 bases, J lost 4 bases, and 14 bases lay in between. The CDR3 totals 13 residues. The germline gives CDR1 MDHEN, CDR2 SYDVKM. CDR3 sequence (DNA): TGTGCCAGCACCCTCACCAACAGGTACGAGCAGTACTTC. This gives the protein CASTLTNRYEQYF.

The CDR3 nucleotides are TGTGCCAGCAGCTTGAAGGTATTTGGCAGGGAGCGTGCGGGCAATCAGCCCCAGCATTTT. It yields the protein CASSLKVFGRERAGNQPQHF. The rearrangement joins TRBV5-5 to TRBJ1-5, with D possibly matching TRBD1 (5 bases). Trimming took 1 base from V and 2 from J, leaving 25 bases between them. From germline, CDR1 is SGHKS and CDR2 YYEKEE (reference sequence). The CDR3 is 20 amino acids.

This clone was seen more than once but under ten times. This chain joins TRBV19 and TRBJ2-2; 7 nucleotides match TRBD1. Germline V CDR1 and CDR2: LNHDA, SQIVND (reference sequence). Germline trimming cut 1 base from V and 1 base from J; bases unmatched to any gene: 0. This CDR3 has 15 residues. In nucleotides, the CDR3 is TGTGCCAGTAGTATAGGACAGGGGAACACCGGGGAGCTGTTTTTT. It codes for CASSIGQGNTGELFF. The full variable domain, completed using reference TRBV19 and TRBJ2-2, is DGGITQSPKYLFRKEGQNVTLSCEQNLNHDAMYWYRQDPGQGLRLIYYSQIVNDFQKGDIAEGYSVSREKKESFPLTVTSAQKNPTAFYLCASSIGQGNTGELFFGEGSRLTVL.

The J gene is TRBJ1-3, the V gene TRBV5-1, with TRBD1 matching over 8 bases. CDR1 is SGHRS, CDR2 YFSETQ, per germline. Trimming at V came to 0 bases and at J to 4 bases, leaving 9 bases not matched to a gene. The CDR3 length is 17 residues. CDR3 DNA sequence: TGCGCCAGCAGCTTGGGGAAGACAGGGGCATGGGGAAACACCATATATTTT. Its translation is CASSLGKTGAWGNTIYF. Supplemented by reference TRBV5-1 and TRBJ1-3, the full variable domain reads KAGVTQTPRYLIKTRGQQVTLSCSPISGHRSVSWYQQTPGQGLQFLFEYFSETQRNKGNFPGRFSGRQFSNSRSEMNVSTLELGDSALYLCASSLGKTGAWGNTIYFGEGSWLTVV.

The CDR3: CASRGMKAGYTF. As DNA, the CDR3 is TGTGCCAGCCGGGGGATGAAAGCTGGCTACACCTTC. The chain links TRBV5-4 to TRBJ1-2; the D gene is possibly TRBD1 (5 bases). V lost 7 bases to trimming and J lost 7 bases, with 14 bases between them. CDR1 and CDR2 from the germline V gene are SGHNT and YYREEE (reference sequence). The CDR3 contains 12 residues.

The V call is TRBV5-4, the J call TRBJ2-5, with 8 bases fitting TRBD1. Germline CDR1 SGHNT, CDR2 YYREEE (reference sequence). The CDR3 contains 15 residues. The J segment lost 4 bases and the V segment lost 4 bases, leaving 9 bases of the junction unmatched. DNA for the CDR3: TGTGCCAGCAGCGCACAGGACAGGGACGGAGAGACCCAGTACTTC. Residues: CASSAQDRDGETQYF.

The chain joins TRBV4-1 to TRBJ1-4, with D perhaps TRBD1 (6 bases). CDR3 size: 18 residues. Trimming removed 1 base at V and 0 bases at J, with 15 bases between. Germline CDR1 and CDR2: MGHRA and YSYEKL. The CDR3 coding sequence is TGCGCCAGCAGCCAAGCATGGGGGGGGCTTGCAACTAATGAAAAACTGTTTTTT. This translates into CASSQAWGGLATNEKLFF.

V is TRBV5-1 and J is TRBJ2-7, with a tentative D call TRBD1 (5 bases). The V gene's germline CDR1 is SGHRS and CDR2 YFSETQ. CDR3 length: 15 residues. Trimming cost V 3 bases and J 0 bases, with 13 bases left between them. CDR3 in amino acids: CASSSTDTDSYEQYF. CDR3 nucleotide sequence: TGCGCCAGCAGCTCCACGGACACCGACTCCTACGAGCAGTACTTC.

The gene calls are TRBV4-3 and TRBJ1-5; 7 bases agree with TRBD1. The CDR3 totals 14 residues. The J segment lost 6 bases and the V segment lost 5 bases, leaving 7 bases of the junction unmatched. Germline CDR1 reads LGHNA; CDR2 reads YSLEER. The CDR3 region is CASSFYRGSQPQHF. The CDR3, as DNA: TGCGCCAGCAGCTTTTACAGGGGAAGTCAGCCCCAGCATTTT.

The chain is built from TRBV7-9 and TRBJ2-5, with no clear D. The CDR3 contains 13 residues. V lost 4 bases and J lost 5, with 11 bases in between. CDR1 SEHNR and CDR2 FQNEAQ come from the germline V gene (reference sequence). Here the CDR3 DNA reads TGTGCCAGCAGCTCCACACCGCCCGAGACCCAGTACTTC. Encoded protein: CASSSTPPETQYF.

V gene TRBV29-1 combines with J gene TRBJ2-3, with D perhaps matching TRBD2 (7 bases). The CDR3 runs 13 residues. V lost 4 bases to trimming and J lost 2 bases, with 10 bases between them. CDR1 is SQVTM and CDR2 is ANQGSEA in the germline V gene. The CDR3 DNA is TGCAGCGTTGGCGGGGGCTCCACAGATACGCAGTATTTT. Translation gives CSVGGGSTDTQYF.

The chain carries TRBV19 and TRBJ1-5; unclear D gene. V lost 7 bases and J 0 bases, leaving 16 bases between the germline ends. The CDR3 sequence is 16 residues long. Germline V gives CDR1 LNHDA, CDR2 SQIVND (reference sequence). The chain's CDR3 is CASKSLLSDSNQPQHF. CDR3 nucleotide sequence: TGTGCCAGTAAGAGCTTACTCTCAGATAGCAATCAGCCCCAGCATTTT. The complete variable domain, with remaining parts taken from reference TRBV19 and TRBJ1-5, reads DGGITQSPKYLFRKEGQNVTLSCEQNLNHDAMYWYRQDPGQGLRLIYYSQIVNDFQKGDIAEGYSVSREKKESFPLTVTSAQKNPTAFYLCASKSLLSDSNQPQHFGDGTRLSIL.